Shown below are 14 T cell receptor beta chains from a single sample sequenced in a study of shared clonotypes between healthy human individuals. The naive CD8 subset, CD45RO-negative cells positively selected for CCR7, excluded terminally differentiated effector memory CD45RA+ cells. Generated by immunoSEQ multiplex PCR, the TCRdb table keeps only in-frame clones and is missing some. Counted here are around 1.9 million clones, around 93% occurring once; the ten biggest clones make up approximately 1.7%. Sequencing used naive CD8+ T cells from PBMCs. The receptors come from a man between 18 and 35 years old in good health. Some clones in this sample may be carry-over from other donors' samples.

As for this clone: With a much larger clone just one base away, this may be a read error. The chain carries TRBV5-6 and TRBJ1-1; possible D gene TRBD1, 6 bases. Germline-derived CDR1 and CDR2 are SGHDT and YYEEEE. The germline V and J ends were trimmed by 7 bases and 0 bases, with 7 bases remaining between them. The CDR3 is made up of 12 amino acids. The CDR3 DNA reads TGTGCCAGCGGGGGCCTGAACACTGAAGCTTTCTTT. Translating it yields CASGGLNTEAFF.

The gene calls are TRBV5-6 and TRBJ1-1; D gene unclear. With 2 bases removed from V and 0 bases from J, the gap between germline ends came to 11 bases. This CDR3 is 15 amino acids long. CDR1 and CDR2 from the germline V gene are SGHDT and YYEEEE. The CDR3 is CASSFYSTLNTEAFF. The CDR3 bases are TGTGCCAGCAGCTTTTACAGCACCCTGAACACTGAAGCTTTCTTT.

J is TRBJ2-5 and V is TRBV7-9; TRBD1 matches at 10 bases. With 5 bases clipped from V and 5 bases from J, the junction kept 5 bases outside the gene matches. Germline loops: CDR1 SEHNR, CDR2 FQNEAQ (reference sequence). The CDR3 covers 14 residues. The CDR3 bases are TGTGCCAGCAGCACGACAGGGGGCGGGGAGACCCAGTACTTC. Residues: CASSTTGGGETQYF.

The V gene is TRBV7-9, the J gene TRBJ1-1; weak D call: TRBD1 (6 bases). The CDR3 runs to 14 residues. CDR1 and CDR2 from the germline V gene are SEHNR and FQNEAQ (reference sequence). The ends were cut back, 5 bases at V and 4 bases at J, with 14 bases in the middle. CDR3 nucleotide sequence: TGTGCCAGCAGCAAAAGGGGGGGAGGCACTGAAGCTTTCTTT. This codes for CASSKRGGGTEAFF.

This CDR3 reads CASSNDRGGYNEQFF. DNA for the CDR3: TGTGCCAGTAGTAACGACAGGGGGGGCTACAATGAGCAGTTCTTC. This chain connects TRBV19 to TRBJ2-1, with 9 bases identical to TRBD1. Germline trimming cut 4 bases from V and 3 bases from J; bases unmatched to any gene: 4. The CDR3 totals 15 residues. The germline V gene has CDR1 LNHDA and CDR2 SQIVND (reference sequence). Full variable domain (rest looked up from reference TRBV19 and TRBJ2-1): DGGITQSPKYLFRKEGQNVTLSCEQNLNHDAMYWYRQDPGQGLRLIYYSQIVNDFQKGDIAEGYSVSREKKESFPLTVTSAQKNPTAFYLCASSNDRGGYNEQFFGPGTRLTVL.

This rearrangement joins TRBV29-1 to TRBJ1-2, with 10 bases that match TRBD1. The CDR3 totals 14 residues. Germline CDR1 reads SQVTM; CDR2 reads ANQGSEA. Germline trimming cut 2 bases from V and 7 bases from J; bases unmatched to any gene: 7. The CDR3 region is CSVESDRGGPGYTF. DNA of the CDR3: TGCAGCGTTGAATCGGACAGGGGGGGGCCTGGCTACACCTTC.

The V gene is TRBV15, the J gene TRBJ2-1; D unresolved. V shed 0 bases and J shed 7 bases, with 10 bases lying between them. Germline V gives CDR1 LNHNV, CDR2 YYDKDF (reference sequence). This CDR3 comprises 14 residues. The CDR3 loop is CATSRDWTVNEQFF. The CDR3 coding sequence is TGTGCCACCAGCAGAGATTGGACCGTGAATGAGCAGTTCTTC.

CDR3 sequence: CASSVATATNEKLFF. The CDR3 region has the DNA TGTGCCAGCAGCGTAGCCACGGCAACTAATGAAAAACTGTTTTTT. The rearrangement uses TRBV9 and TRBJ1-4; D not resolved. The germline CDR1 and CDR2 sequences are SGDLS and YYNGEE. The germline V and J ends were trimmed by 0 bases and 0 bases, with 6 bases remaining between them. The CDR3 length is 15 residues.

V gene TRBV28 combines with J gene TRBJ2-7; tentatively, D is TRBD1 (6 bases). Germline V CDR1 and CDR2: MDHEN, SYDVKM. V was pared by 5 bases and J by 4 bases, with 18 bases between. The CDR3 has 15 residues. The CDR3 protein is CASSGFSGTSYEQYF. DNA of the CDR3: TGTGCCAGCAGTGGGTTTTCCGGGACAAGTTACGAGCAGTACTTC.

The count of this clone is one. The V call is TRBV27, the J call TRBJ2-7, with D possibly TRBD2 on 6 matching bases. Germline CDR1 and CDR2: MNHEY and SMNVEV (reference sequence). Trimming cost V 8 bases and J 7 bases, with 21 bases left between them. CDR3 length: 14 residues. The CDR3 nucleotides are TGTGCCAGCCGTCGGCCGGGCGGACGGGGGGAGCAGTACTTC. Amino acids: CASRRPGGRGEQYF.

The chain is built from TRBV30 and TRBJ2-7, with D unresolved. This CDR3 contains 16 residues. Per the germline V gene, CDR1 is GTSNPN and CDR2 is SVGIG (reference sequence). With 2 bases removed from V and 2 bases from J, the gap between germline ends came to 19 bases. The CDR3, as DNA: TGTGCCTGGAGTTCCCTCCTAGGGATTATTCCCTACGAGCAGTACTTC. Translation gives CAWSSLLGIIPYEQYF.

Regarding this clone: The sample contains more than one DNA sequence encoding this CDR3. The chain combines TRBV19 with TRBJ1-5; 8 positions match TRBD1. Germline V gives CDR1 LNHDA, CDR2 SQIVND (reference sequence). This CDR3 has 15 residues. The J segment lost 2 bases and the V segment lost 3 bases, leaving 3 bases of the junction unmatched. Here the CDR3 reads CASSIGTGRNQPQHF. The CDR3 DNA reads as TGTGCCAGTAGTATTGGGACAGGACGCAATCAGCCCCAGCATTTT. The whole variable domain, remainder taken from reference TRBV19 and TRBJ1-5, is DGGITQSPKYLFRKEGQNVTLSCEQNLNHDAMYWYRQDPGQGLRLIYYSQIVNDFQKGDIAEGYSVSREKKESFPLTVTSAQKNPTAFYLCASSIGTGRNQPQHFGDGTRLSIL.

The CDR3 loop is CAGRQGASGGYTF. The CDR3 coding sequence is TGTGCCGGGCGACAGGGGGCCTCTGGAGGCTACACCTTC. V is TRBV25-1 and J is TRBJ1-2, with TRBD1 matching over 10 bases. The CDR3 contains 13 residues. V lost 11 bases and J lost 8; bases outside the gene matches: 11. Germline V gives CDR1 MGHDK, CDR2 SYGVNS.

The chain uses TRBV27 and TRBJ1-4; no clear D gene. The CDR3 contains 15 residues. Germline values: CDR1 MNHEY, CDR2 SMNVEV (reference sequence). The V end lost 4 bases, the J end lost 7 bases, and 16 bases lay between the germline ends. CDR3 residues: CASSSLLEIGEKLFF. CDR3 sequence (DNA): TGTGCCAGCAGTTCCCTATTGGAGATTGGTGAAAAACTGTTTTTT.